The TCR beta chain under discussion was sequenced for a study of human T cells and chemical hapten exposure. Study-wide background: Sensitization involved placing 2% DPC onto a 2 cm by 2 cm region of upper inner arm skin.

General study findings and limits: TCRs at high frequency, those above 1 in 1000, did not change with DPC sensitization.

At least ten counts were recorded for this clonotype. Its antigen is unidentified. In TCRdb, the RACE reads were re-called with MiXCR into one record per CDR3 protein. The sample lists some 91,000 distinct CDR3 sequences, about 28% occurring once. As for time point: patch test 3, about 24 weeks after DPC sensitization. Treatment indicated: therapeutic diphenylcyclopropenone sensitization with weekly scalp DPC. Trimming cost V 4 bases and J 6 bases, with 13 bases left between them. Germline assignment: CDR1 SGHDN and CDR2 FVKESK. The CDR3 is made up of 15 amino acids. This sequence joins TRBV14 and TRBJ1-6; TRBD1 might be the D (6 bases). Sample: whole blood, taken in connection with sensitization to the hapten diphenylcyclopropenone (DPC). The source of this sequence is a middle-aged man with alopecia areata. Some clones in this sample may be carry-over from other donors' samples. CDR3 sequence reads: CASSPIRGPNSPLHF. DNA of the CDR3: TGTGCCAGCAGCCCTATACGGGGGCCTAATTCACCCCTCCACTTT.